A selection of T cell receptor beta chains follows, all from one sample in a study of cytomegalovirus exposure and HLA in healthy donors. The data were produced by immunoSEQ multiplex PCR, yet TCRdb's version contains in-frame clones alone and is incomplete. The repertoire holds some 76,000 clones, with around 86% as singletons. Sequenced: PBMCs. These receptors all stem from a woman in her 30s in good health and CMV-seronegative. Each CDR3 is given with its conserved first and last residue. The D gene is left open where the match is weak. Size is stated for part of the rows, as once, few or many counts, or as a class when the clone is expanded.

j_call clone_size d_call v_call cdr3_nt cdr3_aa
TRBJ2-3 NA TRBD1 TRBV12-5 TGTGCTAGTGGTATGAACAGGGGAGATACGCAGTATTTT CASGMNRGDTQYF
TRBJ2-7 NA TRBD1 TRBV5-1 TGCGCCAGCAGCGTCGGGACAGGAAACTCCTACGAGCAGTACTTC CASSVGTGNSYEQYF
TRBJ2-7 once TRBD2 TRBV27 TGTGCCAGCAGTCCGAGACTAGCGGGCTCCTACGAGCAGTACTTC CASSPRLAGSYEQYF
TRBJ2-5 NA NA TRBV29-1 TGCAGCGTTGATGGGGCACGTAGCGGCCAAGAGACCCAGTACTTC CSVDGARSGQETQYF
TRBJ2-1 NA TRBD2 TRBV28 TGTGCCAGCAGTTCGACTAGCGGGAGGTCCTACAATGAGCAGTTCTTC CASSSTSGRSYNEQFF
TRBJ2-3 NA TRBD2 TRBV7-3 TGTGCCAGCAGCCGGGAGGGCCGGGATACGCAGTATTTT CASSREGRDTQYF
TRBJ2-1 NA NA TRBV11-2 TGTGCCAGCAGCTCGCCTCTATCCTACTCCTACAATGAGCAGTTCTTC CASSSPLSYSYNEQFF
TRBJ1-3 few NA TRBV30 TGTGCCTGGGACACCTACTCTGGAAACACCATATATTTT CAWDTYSGNTIYF
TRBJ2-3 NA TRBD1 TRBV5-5 TGTGCCAGCAGCCAGGGGACAGGGGACACAGATACGCAGTATTTT CASSQGTGDTDTQYF
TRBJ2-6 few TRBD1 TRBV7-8 TGTGCCAGCAGCTTAGTCGGACAGGGTGTCCCTGGGGCCAACGTCCTGACTTTC CASSLVGQGVPGANVLTF
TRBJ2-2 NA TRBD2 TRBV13 TGTGCCAGCAGCCTCCCGGGACTAGCGGGGGTTCCGAACACCGGGGAGCTGTTTTTT CASSLPGLAGVPNTGELFF
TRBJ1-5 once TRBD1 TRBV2 TGTGCCATCAAACAGGGGGCGCGGAGTCAGCCCCAGCATTTT CAIKQGARSQPQHF
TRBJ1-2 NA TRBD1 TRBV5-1 TGCGCCAGCAGCTCCAATAACCGGACAGGGTTGGAGATCCATGGCTACACCTTC CASSSNNRTGLEIHGYTF
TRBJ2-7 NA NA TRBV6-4 TGTGCCAGCACCAGGGACTTTACCTACGAGCAGTACTTC CASTRDFTYEQYF
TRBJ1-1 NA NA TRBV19 TGTGCCAGTAGTATTTTTCTCGACAGCACTGAAGCTTTCTTT CASSIFLDSTEAFF
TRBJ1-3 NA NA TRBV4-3 TGCGCCAGCAGCCAAGAGTCGAAAAAACAGGGCTCTGGAAACACCATATATTTT CASSQESKKQGSGNTIYF
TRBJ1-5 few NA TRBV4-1 TGCGCCAGCAGCCAACAAGCGGGTTTGAGGCCCCAGCATTTT CASSQQAGLRPQHF
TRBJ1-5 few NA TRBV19 TGTGCCAGTAGTATGACAGTTAATCAGCCCCAGCATTTT CASSMTVNQPQHF
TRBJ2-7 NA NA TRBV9 TGTGCCAGCAGCGTAGTTCCCGGCGAGGGGGTCGAGCAGTACTTC CASSVVPGEGVEQYF
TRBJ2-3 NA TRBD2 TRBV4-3 TGCGCCAGCAGCCAAGAACATTCGGGACTATACACAGATACGCAGTATTTT CASSQEHSGLYTDTQYF
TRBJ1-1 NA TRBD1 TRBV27 TGTGCCAGCAGTTTCGGAGGGACAGTGGGGTTGAACACTGAAGCTTTCTTT CASSFGGTVGLNTEAFF
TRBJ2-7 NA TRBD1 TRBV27 TGTGCCAGCAGTTCCATTACAGGGGATGGCTACGAGCAGTACTTC CASSSITGDGYEQYF
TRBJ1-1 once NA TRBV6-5 TGTGCCAGCAGTCACTCGATTTGGGCCCCTGAAGCTTTCTTT CASSHSIWAPEAFF
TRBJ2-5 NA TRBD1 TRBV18 TGTGCCAGCTCACCACCGAGGACAGGGTGGGGAGAGACCCAGTACTTC CASSPPRTGWGETQYF